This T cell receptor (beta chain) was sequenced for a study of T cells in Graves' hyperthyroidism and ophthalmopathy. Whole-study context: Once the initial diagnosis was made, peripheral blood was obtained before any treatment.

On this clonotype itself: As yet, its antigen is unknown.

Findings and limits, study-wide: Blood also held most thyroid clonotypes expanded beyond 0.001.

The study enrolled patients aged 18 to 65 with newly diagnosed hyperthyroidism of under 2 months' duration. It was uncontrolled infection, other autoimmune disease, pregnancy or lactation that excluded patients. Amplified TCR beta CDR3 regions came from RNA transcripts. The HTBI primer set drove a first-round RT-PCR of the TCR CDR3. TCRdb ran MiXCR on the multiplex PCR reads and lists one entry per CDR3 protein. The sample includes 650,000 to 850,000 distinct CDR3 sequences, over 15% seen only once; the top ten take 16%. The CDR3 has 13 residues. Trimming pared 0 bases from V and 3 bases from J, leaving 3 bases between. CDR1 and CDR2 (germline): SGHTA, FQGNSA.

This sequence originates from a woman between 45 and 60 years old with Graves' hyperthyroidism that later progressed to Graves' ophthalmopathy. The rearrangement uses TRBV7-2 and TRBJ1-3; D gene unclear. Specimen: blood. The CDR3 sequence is CASSLADGNTIYF. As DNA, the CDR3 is TGTGCCAGCAGCTTAGCGGATGGAAACACCATATATTTT.